This entry features one TCR beta chain sequence. A single count supports this clone. Its antigen is unknown. Base qualities were left out, and no much larger clone turns up one base away. The CDR3 contains 15 residues, cysteine and phenylalanine counted. Only CDR3 DNA is held: 45 bases, read in frame from base 1. CDR1 MNHEY and CDR2 SMNVEV are derived from the germline V gene (reference sequence). Relative to germline, V is 3 bases shorter and J is 1 base shorter, with 12 bases between their ends. This record belongs to a study of a mutant IDH1 vaccine in newly diagnosed glioma (dated by TCRdb to the early 2020s). Describing the broader study: Patients received eight vaccinations in weeks 1, 3, 5, 7, 11, 15, 19 and 23, corresponding to visits V03 through V10. In the chemotherapy-containing groups, vaccination started alongside temozolomide cycles, whereas in patients who had radiotherapy alone it started 4-6 weeks after radiotherapy. Of the roughly 30 treated patients, around 62% were male and about 40% were female, and a mean age of around 40 years was recorded. Before enrollment, patients had received standard therapy of radiotherapy alone, temozolomide alone, or radiochemotherapy with temozolomide; most received the combination. Peripheral blood was drawn at six visits: V03 (baseline), V05, V07, V10, V12 and V13. For exploratory analyses, approximately 23 treated patients had longitudinal TCRB deep sequencing done wherever samples were available.

The time point tag for this specimen amounts to: week 5, during vaccination. A 20-mer mutant IDH1 peptide at 300 micrograms in Montanide made up each vaccine dose, which was injected subcutaneously together with topical imiquimod. Newly diagnosed WHO grade 3 or 4 IDH1-mutant astrocytomas showing loss of nuclear ATRX were present in the donors. The samples were drawn from NOA16, a multicentre, single-arm, open-label phase I trial in Germany that tested a mutant IDH1 peptide vaccine in humans for the first time. Genomic DNA for TCRB sequencing was extracted from EDTA blood using the DNeasy Blood and Tissue Kit. The receptor library was made with the immunoSEQ multiplex PCR assay. The hsTCRB Kit was used according to the manufacturer's protocol to amplify rearranged TCR beta chain sequences. TCRB libraries were sequenced on an Illumina MiSeq. In the source study's methods: Demultiplexing, trimming and gene mapping were performed with the kit vendor's proprietary platform. TCRdb stores this immuneACCESS table with in-frame sequences only. Part of the clones is absent; in the studies checked, under half of the shortfall reflects unresolved V genes, and no reason is known for the rest. The DNA was the basis for D and trimming; V, J and clone size are from that table. The sample includes about 25,000 clones, with approximately 80% observed a single time. Roughly a tenth of the sample lies in the top ten.

General conclusions and limits of the study: Pseudoprogression appeared unrelated to alterations in the top peripheral T cell clonotypes detected by TCRB sequencing. The authors noted that analyses of patient blood samples could not be reproduced because of sample limitations. Availability determined which PBMC samples were chosen for TCRB deep sequencing. Immune responses induced by the vaccine were seen in over 90% of patients across multiple MHC alleles.

The sample in question was PBMCs, obtained from a glioma patient whose treatment included an IDH1 peptide vaccine. This chain joins TRBV27 to TRBJ1-1, with the D gene too uncertain to name. This clonotype was sampled from a man aged 35-49 years with glioma. The CDR3: CASSFQSAGNTEAFF. The DNA sequence follows: TGTGCCAGCAGTTTTCAATCGGCAGGGAACACTGAAGCTTTCTTT.